This T cell receptor beta chain was observed in a study of cytotoxic CD8 clonotypes in ibrutinib-treated CLL. Whole-study context: By median around 74 months, 12 had progressed and around 14 stayed remitted; responses had been 2 complete and approximately 24 partial. Study-level findings and limits: Measured clonality at baseline was greater than in age-matched healthy donors and tracked with circulating CD8+ T-cell counts.

Here immunoSEQ multiplex PCR was the method, and the copy in TCRdb shows in-frame clones only, minus some. The table lists roughly 150,000 clones, 70% to 90% of them singletons, with approximately 3% in the top ten. The CDR3 contains 15 residues. The ends were cut back, 4 bases at V and 0 bases at J, with 12 bases in the middle. The germline gives CDR1 MNHEY, CDR2 SMNVEV (reference sequence). A note on this clone: Its antigen is unidentified.

The clonotype comes from a human donor with chronic lymphocytic leukemia. The sample in question was PBMCs, obtained at disease progression, from a patient treated with ibrutinib. The chain couples TRBV27 to TRBJ1-1; D gene uncertain. The CDR3 loop reads CASSSPIGLNTEAFF. DNA of the CDR3: TGTGCCAGCAGTTCCCCGATCGGTCTGAACACTGAAGCTTTCTTT.